The sequence of this TCR beta chain was determined in a study of T cell changes during pregnancy in multiple sclerosis. Produced via immunoSEQ multiplex PCR; TCRdb's table is partial and in-frame only. This sample has about 85,000 clones; about 89% occur once, and the top ten carry around 2.3%. After removal of 8 bases from V and 4 bases from J, the junction contained 10 bases not matched to a gene. From germline, CDR1 is MDHEN and CDR2 SYDVKM. The CDR3 is 15 residues long. The specimen was peripheral blood, collected in the first trimester of pregnancy. This TCR was sampled from a female donor with multiple sclerosis, enrolled in a pregnancy study. The chain employs TRBV28 and TRBJ2-1, with 8 nucleotides matching TRBD2. This chain's CDR3 is CASQPASGLYNEQFF. The CDR3 DNA follows: TGTGCCAGCCAGCCGGCTAGCGGGCTATACAATGAGCAGTTCTTC.